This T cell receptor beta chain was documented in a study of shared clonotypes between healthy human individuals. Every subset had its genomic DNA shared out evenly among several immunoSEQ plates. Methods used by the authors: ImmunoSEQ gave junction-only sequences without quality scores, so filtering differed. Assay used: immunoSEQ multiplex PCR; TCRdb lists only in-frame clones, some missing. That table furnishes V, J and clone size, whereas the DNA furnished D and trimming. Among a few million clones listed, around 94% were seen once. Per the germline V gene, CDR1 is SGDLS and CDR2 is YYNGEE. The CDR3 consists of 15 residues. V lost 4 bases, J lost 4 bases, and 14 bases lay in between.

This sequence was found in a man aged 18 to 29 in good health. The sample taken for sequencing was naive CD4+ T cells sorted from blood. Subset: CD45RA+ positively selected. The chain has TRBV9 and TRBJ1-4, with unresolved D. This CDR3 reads CASSPSSTVNEKLFF. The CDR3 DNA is TGTGCCAGCAGCCCCAGTTCAACAGTTAATGAAAAACTGTTTTTT.